One sample yielded the 26 T cell receptor beta chains listed below, sequenced in a study of blood T cell repertoires in COVID-19. The repertoire was sequenced with immunoSEQ multiplex PCR; TCRdb's copy has only in-frame clones and lacks some. The data hold some 200,000 clones, with 70% to 90% observed a single time. The material sequenced was peripheral blood. The receptors were gathered from a middle-aged man who had recovered from COVID-19.

This clone has only a few counts. CDR3 DNA: TGTGCCAGCAGCCCCCCGAGGGCGAACAATGAGCAGTTCTTC. This sequence encodes CASSPPRANNEQFF. This sequence joins TRBV5-4 and TRBJ2-1, with a possible D match to TRBD2 (5 bases). V lost 4 bases and J 5 bases, leaving 13 bases between the germline ends. The CDR3 has 14 residues. Germline CDR1 is SGHNT and CDR2 is YYREEE (reference sequence).

The J gene is TRBJ2-7, the V gene TRBV27; 9 bases line up with TRBD2. V was pared by 6 bases and J by 4 bases, with 10 bases of the junction left unmatched. Germline CDR1 reads MNHEY; CDR2 reads SMNVEV (reference sequence). CDR3 length equals 15 residues. The CDR3 protein is CASSPHASGDYEQYF. The CDR3 nucleotides read TGTGCCAGCAGCCCCCACGCTAGCGGGGATTACGAGCAGTACTTC.

CDR3 sequence: CASRASLFVNYGYTF. The CDR3 DNA sequence: TGTGCCAGCAGGGCCTCGTTATTTGTAAACTATGGCTACACCTTC. The chain links TRBV6-1 to TRBJ1-2; unclear D gene. The V end lost 6 bases, the J end lost 2 bases, and 16 bases lay between the germline ends. CDR1 and CDR2 (germline): MNHNS, SASEGT. CDR3 length equals 15 residues.

This rearrangement joins TRBV28 to TRBJ2-3, with 11 bases fitting TRBD2. CDR3 length: 16 amino acids. J was trimmed by 5 bases and V by 6 bases; bases with no gene match: 10. The germline V gene encodes CDR1 MDHEN and CDR2 SYDVKM. CDR3 in amino acids: CASSSSGRAIGDTQYF. CDR3 coding DNA: TGTGCCAGCAGCAGTAGCGGGAGGGCCATAGGAGATACGCAGTATTTT.

This chain joins TRBV21-1 and TRBJ2-2; TRBD2, the table's D call, lacks a check against the DNA. TRBV21-1 counts as a pseudogene. This CDR3 is 18 amino acids long. In nucleotides, the CDR3 is TGTGCCAGCAGCAAACCTTCGGGACTAGCGCCGAACACCGGGGAGCTGTTTTTT. This sequence encodes CASSKPSGLAPNTGELFF.

CDR3 nucleotide sequence: TGTGCCAGTAGTATAGGTGGGACTAGCGGTTACGAGCAGTACTTC. It encodes CASSIGGTSGYEQYF. V usage is TRBV19 and J usage is TRBJ2-7; 11 nucleotides line up with TRBD2. The V gene's germline CDR1 is LNHDA and CDR2 SQIVND (reference sequence). The CDR3 length is 15 residues. V lost 1 base and J lost 4; bases outside the gene matches: 3.

This rearrangement joins TRBV28 to TRBJ2-7; 7 bases fit TRBD2. CDR1 is MDHEN and CDR2 is SYDVKM in the germline V gene. The V gene end was trimmed by 2 bases and the J gene end by 0 bases; junction bases not matched to a gene: 10. CDR3 length: 17 residues. The CDR3 protein is CASSLKLLAGVSYEQYF. The CDR3 bases are TGTGCCAGCAGTTTAAAGCTTCTGGCGGGAGTCTCCTACGAGCAGTACTTC. Using reference TRBV28 and TRBJ2-7 for the parts outside the CDR3, the full variable domain is DVKVTQSSRYLVKRTGEKVFLECVQDMDHENMFWYRQDPGLGLRLIYFSYDVKMKEKGDIPEGYSVSREKKERFSLILESASTNQTSMYLCASSLKLLAGVSYEQYFGPGTRLTVT.

Turning to this clone: This sample includes further DNA sequences coding for the same CDR3. CDR3 in amino acids: CASSPRGLNTEAFF. The CDR3 bases are TGTGCCAGCTCACCGCGGGGGTTGAACACTGAAGCTTTCTTT. The chain joins TRBV18 to TRBJ1-1; D is possibly TRBD1 (5 bases). V dropped 3 bases and J dropped 0 bases, with 8 bases sitting between them. The germline CDR1 and CDR2 sequences are KGHSH and LQKENI. CDR3 length: 14 residues.

As regards this clone: Its ends do not fully match the called genes, so a read error is possible. This chain's CDR3 is CASSLDRTGYVQYF. The CDR3 nucleotides are TGTGCCAGCAGCTTAGACCGGACAGGCTACGTGCAGTACTTC. This sequence joins TRBV11-2 and TRBJ2-7; TRBD1 matches at 7 bases. The germline gives CDR1 SGHAT, CDR2 FQNNGV. The CDR3 extends over 14 amino acids.

The DNA for the CDR3 is TGTGCCAGTAGGGGGGACAGGGACGGGTGCACCATATATTTT. As protein: CASRGDRDGCTIYF. The gene calls are TRBV19 and TRBJ1-3; 9 nucleotides line up with TRBD1. V trimming: 6 bases; J trimming: 9 bases; junction bases outside the gene matches: 9. The germline CDR1 and CDR2 sequences are LNHDA and SQIVND (reference sequence). The CDR3 has 14 amino acids. Full variable domain (rest looked up from reference TRBV19 and TRBJ1-3): DGGITQSPKYLFRKEGQNVTLSCEQNLNHDAMYWYRQDPGQGLRLIYYSQIVNDFQKGDIAEGYSVSREKKESFPLTVTSAQKNPTAFYLCASRGDRDGCTIYFGEGSWLTVV.

The chain uses TRBV3-1 (or the pseudogene TRBV3-2) and TRBJ2-7; 8 bases are a match to TRBD1. Trimming removed 5 bases from V and 4 bases from J; junction bases left unmatched: 10. Germline V gives CDR1 LGHDT, CDR2 YNNKEL (reference sequence). This CDR3 comprises 15 residues. This CDR3 reads CASSSQGAKKYEQYF. CDR3 nucleotide sequence: TGTGCCAGCAGCTCCCAGGGGGCGAAAAAGTACGAGCAGTACTTC.

The J gene is TRBJ2-2, the V gene TRBV6-1; 7 bases map to TRBD2. V trimming: 3 bases; J trimming: 5 bases; junction bases outside the gene matches: 12. This CDR3 is 17 amino acids long. Germline CDR1 MNHNS, CDR2 SASEGT. As DNA, the CDR3 is TGTGCCAGCAGTGACTGGGGCGGGAGAGTAGGGACCGGGGAGCTGTTTTTT. This codes for CASSDWGGRVGTGELFF.

The chain couples TRBV6-2 or TRBV6-3 to TRBJ1-2, with D maybe TRBD1 (6 bases). Germline V gene data show CDR1 as MNHEY and CDR2 as SVGEGT. The CDR3 has 13 amino acids. V was clipped by 4 bases and J by 2 bases, with 8 bases between them. CDR3 DNA: TGTGCCAGCAGTTTTCAGGGGAACTATGGCTACACCTTC. Translated, it gives CASSFQGNYGYTF.

This clone was found once. The genes are TRBV18 and TRBJ1-1, with D maybe TRBD1 (6 bases). The CDR3 consists of 14 residues. Germline CDR1 is KGHSH and CDR2 is LQKENI. V was pared by 1 base and J by 9 bases, with 15 bases between. CDR3 sequence reads: CASSPRTEEKKAFF. CDR3 in DNA: TGTGCCAGCTCACCACGGACAGAAGAAAAAAAAGCTTTCTTT. The whole variable domain, filled in from reference TRBV18 and TRBJ1-1, reads NAGVMQNPRHLVRRRGQEARLRCSPMKGHSHVYWYRQLPEEGLKFMVYLQKENIIDESGMPKERFSAEFPKEGPSILRIQQVVRGDSAAYFCASSPRTEEKKAFFGQGTRLTVV.

The gene calls are TRBV27 and TRBJ1-2; 11 bases are a match to TRBD1. Germline values: CDR1 MNHEY, CDR2 SMNVEV (reference sequence). J gave up 7 bases and V 7 bases, and 8 bases lay outside the gene matches. There are 14 residues in the CDR3. This CDR3 reads CASTTDRGRGGYTF. The CDR3 coding sequence is TGTGCCAGCACCACGGACAGGGGGCGGGGTGGCTACACCTTC.

The CDR3 loop is CASSLIHQNTEAFF. The CDR3 DNA is TGTGCCAGCAGCTTAATACATCAGAACACTGAAGCTTTCTTT. The chain is built from TRBV5-6 and TRBJ1-1; D gene unclear. The CDR3 spans 14 residues. Germline lookup yields CDR1 SGHDT and CDR2 YYEEEE. V was trimmed by 2 bases and J by 1 base, leaving 9 bases between them.

This clone has only a few counts. The chain carries TRBV28 and TRBJ2-7; TRBD1 agrees at 10 bases. Germline V gives CDR1 MDHEN, CDR2 SYDVKM. The CDR3 totals 18 residues. The J segment lost 1 base and the V segment lost 5 bases, leaving 14 bases of the junction unmatched. CDR3 region: CASSPRQRQGAGSYEQYF. The CDR3, as DNA: TGTGCCAGCAGTCCTAGGCAACGACAGGGGGCTGGGTCCTACGAGCAGTACTTC.

The chain recombines TRBV28 with TRBJ2-6, with TRBD1 matching 7 bases. This CDR3 is built from 18 residues. V gave up 5 bases and J gave up 0 bases; unmatched junction bases: 10. The germline CDR1 and CDR2 sequences are MDHEN and SYDVKM. CDR3 sequence: CASSPYPGTDSGANVLTF. CDR3 DNA sequence: TGTGCCAGCAGTCCATACCCTGGGACAGACTCTGGGGCCAACGTCCTGACTTTC.

This chain links TRBV28 with TRBJ2-3; D unclear. CDR3 length: 14 amino acids. CDR1 MDHEN and CDR2 SYDVKM come from the germline V gene. With 6 bases removed from V and 2 bases from J, the gap between germline ends came to 12 bases. CDR3 bases: TGTGCCAGCAGCCGAGGCCGGTCCACAGATACGCAGTATTTT. This encodes CASSRGRSTDTQYF.

This sequence joins TRBV18 and TRBJ2-2, with 8 bases that match TRBD1. Trimming took 3 bases from V and 6 from J; bases not matched to a gene: 9. Germline assignment: CDR1 KGHSH and CDR2 LQKENI. CDR3 length: 16 residues. CDR3 coding DNA: TGTGCCAGCTCACCCTCAGGACAGGGTGGCGCCGGGGAGCTGTTTTTT. Amino acids: CASSPSGQGGAGELFF.

J is TRBJ2-5 and V is TRBV3-1 (or the pseudogene TRBV3-2); 11 bases map to TRBD2. Germline-derived CDR1 and CDR2 are LGHDT and YNNKEL (reference sequence). The V segment lost 4 bases and the J segment 5 bases; nucleotides outside the gene matches: 9. The CDR3 length is 16 residues. The CDR3 spells CASSPYSGRARETQYF. CDR3 DNA: TGTGCCAGCAGCCCCTATAGCGGGAGGGCCCGGGAGACCCAGTACTTC.

The chain combines TRBV6-2 or TRBV6-3 with TRBJ2-2; TRBD1 might be the D (6 bases). The CDR3 runs 14 residues. Germline V lookup: CDR1 MNHEY, CDR2 SVGEGT. V lost 4 bases and J lost 4, with 10 bases in between. CDR3 nucleotide sequence: TGTGCCAGCAGTTCCCACAGGGTCACCGGGGAGCTGTTTTTT. This sequence encodes CASSSHRVTGELFF.

In DNA, the CDR3 is TGTGCCAGCAGTTTTTCTCCCCAGCATTTT. Its protein is CASSFSPQHF. This chain connects TRBV28 to TRBJ1-5, with D hard to call. Trimming left V 3 bases short and J 10 bases short, with 4 bases between. This CDR3 is built from 10 residues. Germline V gene data show CDR1 as MDHEN and CDR2 as SYDVKM.

The V gene is TRBV19, the J gene TRBJ2-1, with D tentatively TRBD2 (6 bases). Trimming left V 7 bases short and J 4 bases short, with 11 bases between. Germline CDR1 LNHDA, CDR2 SQIVND (reference sequence). This CDR3 region has 13 residues. Here the CDR3 reads CASTSAQYNEQFF. CDR3 nucleotides: TGTGCCAGTACTAGCGCGCAATACAATGAGCAGTTCTTC.

The rearrangement links TRBV1 to TRBJ2-7; the table's D call TRBD2 went unverified against the DNA. TRBV1 is annotated as a pseudogene. CDR3 size: 17 residues. CDR3 in DNA: TGCACCAGCAGCCAAGATGGGACTAGCGGGAGCAGGTACGAGCAGTACTTC. Protein product: CTSSQDGTSGSRYEQYF.

The V gene is TRBV6-1, the J gene TRBJ1-3, with 8 nucleotides matching TRBD1. There are 17 residues in the CDR3. Trimming removed 0 bases from V and 6 bases from J; junction bases left unmatched: 10. The germline V gene has CDR1 MNHNS and CDR2 SASEGT. CDR3 sequence reads: CASSEALLTGDVNTIYF. CDR3 coding DNA: TGTGCCAGCAGTGAAGCGCTGCTGACAGGGGATGTAAACACCATATATTTT.